This T cell receptor (beta chain) was profiled in a study of early stage breast cancer tumors (TCRdb year 2017). Turning to the overall study: Of the 15 to 20 invasive breast tumors, about a dozen were found to be estrogen receptor-positive, progesterone receptor-positive and HER2-negative. About 65% of the 12 ER+/PR+/HER2- tumors were invasive ductal carcinomas, while the other four were invasive lobular carcinomas. The average read coverage per sample was about 10-fold. Across all samples, about 2.9 million templates representing approximately 1 million unique clonotypes were detected.

Beyond this particular receptor, the publication reports: The small cohort size prevented analysis by tumor subtype. Sequencing bulk genomic DNA from unsorted cells could not capture chain pairing or functional markers like CD4, CD8 and FOXP3. Compared with adjacent normal breast tissue, tumors had higher clonality and roughly 2.5-fold greater T cell density. Repertoires from blood and normal breast were more alike than repertoires from blood and tumor, and in about 85% of the 16 patients, comparing each tissue with blood separated tumor from normal. Enriched TCRB sequences shared across patients were mostly commonly generated sequences, unlikely to play an important role in the tumor microenvironment.

In regard to this clone: This receptor's antigen is unknown. No quality values exist for individual bases; no much larger clone is one base distant.

Two independent genomic DNA replicates were amplified for each sample, with roughly 0.5 ug used for blood and about 1.5 ug for tumor or normal breast. TCRB sequencing of genomic DNA was carried out with the ImmunoSeq Intro kit according to the manufacturer's instructions. For absolute quantification, the 31-cycle multiplex PCR included proprietary primers along with spike-in control sequences. Single-end 150-bp reads were used to sequence an 87-bp fragment spanning the CDR3 and the flanking V and J genes. Each lane of an Illumina MiSeq using version 3.0 chemistry carried seven multiplexed samples, with two replicates per sample. The study's own analysis went as follows. The vendor's proprietary pipeline handled the raw data processing, merging both replicates into a single result for each sample. A clonotype was defined as productive rearrangements that share the same V-gene family, CDR3 amino acid sequence and J-gene segment. To compute clonality, the normalized Shannon entropy (Pielou evenness) of TCRB abundances was subtracted from 1. To estimate T cell density, the total number of templates was divided by the number of input cells, which was inferred from the amount of DNA input. Recon, run with its default parameters, was used to estimate overall repertoire diversity and clonality. A clonotype was considered tumor-enriched if its abundance in tumor exceeded 0.1% and was at least 32-fold higher than its abundance in normal breast. In TCRdb, the immuneACCESS table is reduced to in-frame sequences with V and J assigned. These tables do not hold every clone; where another copy was compared, an unresolved V gene accounts for under half, and the others remain unexplained. The DNA gave D and trimming, while V, J and clone size come from that table. The sample profile shows more than 65,000 clones; around 80% of them were found once. The top ten constitute approximately 4.5% of the sample.

From cysteine to phenylalanine, the CDR3 is 16 amino acids long. The CDR3 DNA has 48 bases and is translated from base 1. Trimming costs V 1 base and J 0 bases, and their ends lie 13 bases apart. Based on the germline V gene, the CDR1 and CDR2 sequences are SGHVS and FNYEAQ. The study profiled bulk TCR beta-chain repertoires in matched peripheral blood, tumor and adjacent normal breast tissue taken from approximately 15 patients with early-stage breast cancer. Before surgery, about 5-10 mL of whole blood was collected into EDTA tubes and then processed within 2 hours. Ficoll-Paque centrifugation in SepMate-50 tubes was used to isolate peripheral blood mononuclear cells. For storage in liquid nitrogen, PBMCs were cryopreserved as aliquots of about 1.9 to 4.5 million cells in around 90% FBS with around 10% DMSO. The Qiagen AllPrep DNA/RNA Mini kit was used to extract genomic DNA.

The sequence joins TRBV7-6 to TRBJ2-7, with no D gene named confidently. Sequencing was performed on blood. This TCR came from a person between 35 and 49 years old with breast cancer. The nucleotide sequence reads TGTGCCAGCAGCTTAGGCTCGCGGCAGAGCTCCTACGAGCAGTACTTC. It encodes CASSLGSRQSSYEQYF. The full variable domain, with segments outside the CDR3 supplied by the reference TRBV7-6 and TRBJ2-7 proteins, appears as GAGVSQSPRYKVTKRGQDVALRCDPISGHVSLYWYRQALGQGPEFLTYFNYEAQQDKSGLPNDRFSAERPEGSISTLTIQRTEQRDSAMYRCASSLGSRQSSYEQYFGPGTRLTVT.